The following is a TCR beta chain sequence with its context. Its target is unknown. This CDR3 contains 13 residues. CDR1 and CDR2 from the germline V gene are MNHEY and SVGAGI. V lost 5 bases, J lost 6 bases, and 11 bases lay in between. This sample is drawn from a study of T-cell memory formation after mild COVID-19. Study-level results: Detection of some responders pre-infection suggested pre-existing cross-reactive memory T cells participated. While clones contracting from day 15 to 85 were balanced between CD4 and CD8, later expanders leaned CD4+.

A single record per CDR3 protein comes from TCRdb applying MiXCR to the 5' RACE reads. Of more than 250,000 distinct CDR3 sequences in the sample, about a sixth were seen once. This sequence was found in a man aged 18 to 35 who had mild COVID-19 (a few samples of this study predate the infection). Cell type and time point are not known. V gene TRBV6-5 combines with J gene TRBJ2-1; D is tentatively TRBD1 or TRBD2 (5 bases each). What was sequenced was PBMCs or a T cell subset sorted from them (not recorded which). CDR3 DNA sequence: TGTGCCAGCAGTCCGCCGGGACCCAATGAGCAGTTCTTC. Translated, it gives CASSPPGPNEQFF.